The next 24 T cell receptor beta chains were all read from a single sample in a study of shared clonotypes between healthy human individuals. Data came from immunoSEQ multiplex PCR; TCRdb stores just in-frame clones and leaves some out. The sample yields over 400,000 clones, around four fifths seen once. Sequenced: PBMCs. The origin of the receptors is a woman aged 40 to 50 in good health. Some clones in this sample may be carry-over from other donors' samples.

As regards this clone: Mismatch with germline at one junction end may stem from a read error. Other DNA sequences in this specimen translate into the identical CDR3. This chain uses TRBV19 with TRBJ1-1, with a tentative D call TRBD1 (6 bases). Germline V gene sequence: CDR1 LNHDA, CDR2 SQIVND (reference sequence). The CDR3 is 12 amino acids. This CDR3 is CASNTGYAEAFF. CDR3 coding DNA: TGTGCCAGTAACACAGGGTATGCTGAAGCCTTCTTT.

Note on this clone: With only one base between it and a far larger clone, this is likely a read error. V gene TRBV5-1 combines with J gene TRBJ2-1, with TRBD2 matching over 14 bases. This CDR3 is 15 amino acids long. V was pared by 4 bases and J by 8 bases, with 5 bases of the junction left unmatched. The V gene's germline CDR1 is SGHRS and CDR2 YFSETQ. The CDR3 spells CASSPGLAGEDEQFF. The CDR3 region has the DNA TGCGCCAGCAGCCCGGGACTAGCGGGAGAGGATGAGCAGTTCTTC.

This sequence joins TRBV6-6 and TRBJ2-1; 8 nucleotides agree with TRBD1. This CDR3 is 13 amino acids long. Germline-derived CDR1 and CDR2 are MNHNY and SVGAGI (reference sequence). V shed 5 bases, J shed 5 bases, and the junction held 2 bases outside the gene matches. The CDR3 DNA follows: TGTGCCAGCAGTACGGACAGGGACAATGAGCAGTTCTTC. Translated: CASSTDRDNEQFF.

The chain recombines TRBV29-1 with TRBJ2-2, with 7 bases matching TRBD1. This CDR3 is built from 14 residues. V dropped 3 bases and J dropped 5; count of bases not matched to a gene: 6. Germline V gene sequence: CDR1 SQVTM, CDR2 ANQGSEA. The CDR3 region has the DNA TGCAGCGTTGACCGGACAGGAGGTACCGGGGAGCTGTTTTTT. This encodes CSVDRTGGTGELFF.

The rearrangement uses TRBV6-5 and TRBJ2-7; D might be TRBD1 or TRBD2, each matching 5 bases. The CDR3 is made up of 13 amino acids. Trimming stripped 6 bases from V and 3 bases from J, with 12 bases between. Per the germline V gene, CDR1 is MNHEY and CDR2 is SVGAGI. As DNA, the CDR3 is TGTGCCAGCAGGCCTGGGGGAAGCTACGAGCAGTACTTC. Translated: CASRPGGSYEQYF.

This clone showed up just a few times. Other nucleotide sequences in the sample specify the same CDR3. The rearrangement joins TRBV5-1 to TRBJ1-3, with 8 bases aligning to TRBD1. This CDR3 region has 15 residues. CDR1 is SGHRS and CDR2 is YFSETQ in the germline V gene. Trimming cost V 2 bases and J 0 bases; bases outside gene matches: 1. The CDR3 DNA follows: TGCGCCAGCAGCTTTACAGGGGGCTCTGGAAACACCATATATTTT. Its translation: CASSFTGGSGNTIYF.

CDR3 bases: TGCGCCAGCAGCCAAGGTCTAGGCGCTGGGGCCAACGTCCTGACTTTC. This translates into CASSQGLGAGANVLTF. The chain is built from TRBV4-3 and TRBJ2-6, with D unclear. Trimming took off 1 base at V and 2 bases at J, with 9 bases between the two ends. Germline CDR1 reads LGHNA; CDR2 reads YSLEER. The CDR3 totals 16 residues.

As to this clone: The same CDR3 can be traced to other DNA sequences in this sample. The chain recombines TRBV5-1 with TRBJ2-7; a weak D match, TRBD1 (6 bases). This CDR3 comprises 13 residues. CDR1 is SGHRS and CDR2 is YFSETQ in the germline V gene. V was clipped by 4 bases and J by 1 base, with 9 bases between them. Here the CDR3 DNA reads TGCGCCAGCAGCCTAGGACAGTCCTACGAGCAGTACTTC. It yields the protein CASSLGQSYEQYF.

The chain joins TRBV29-1 to TRBJ2-7; D possibly matches TRBD1 or TRBD2 (5 bases each). With the DNA end fitting TRBJ2-5 better, the J assignment may be wrong. Germline V gene lookup returns CDR1 SQVTM and CDR2 ANQGSEA. This CDR3 is built from 12 residues. The CDR3 sequence: CSVGRGRETQYF. CDR3 bases: TGCAGCGTTGGTCGGGGCAGGGAGACCCAGTACTTC.

V usage is TRBV11-2 and J usage is TRBJ1-1; D remains ambiguous. Looked up from germline, CDR1 is SGHAT and CDR2 is FQNNGV. This CDR3 contains 14 residues. The V end was cut by 1 base, the J end by 4 bases, with 10 bases between. The CDR3 protein is CASSLGPRSTEAFF. The CDR3 bases are TGTGCCAGCAGCTTAGGTCCCAGAAGCACTGAAGCTTTCTTT.

CDR3 nucleotide sequence: TGTGCCAGCAGCCCTCGGACAGGCGTGGGCGGCTACACCTTC. Residues: CASSPRTGVGGYTF. The gene calls are TRBV11-2 and TRBJ1-2; 7 nucleotides match TRBD1. V shed 5 bases and J 8 bases; nucleotides not matched to a gene: 11. CDR1 and CDR2 (germline): SGHAT, FQNNGV. The CDR3 runs to 14 residues.

V and J are TRBV5-6 and TRBJ1-5, with unresolved D. V shed 4 bases and J shed 1 base, with 12 bases lying between them. The germline V gene encodes CDR1 SGHDT and CDR2 YYEEEE. The CDR3 runs 15 residues. CDR3 protein: CASSRGLWSNQPQHF. CDR3 sequence (DNA): TGTGCCAGCAGCCGCGGATTGTGGAGCAATCAGCCCCAGCATTTT.

V is TRBV7-2 and J is TRBJ2-5; unclear D gene. CDR1 SGHTA and CDR2 FQGNSA come from the germline V gene. The CDR3 is 15 residues long. The V gene lost 2 bases and the J gene lost 2 bases, with 12 bases spanning the gap. CDR3 loop: CASSLMATAQETQYF. The CDR3 bases are TGTGCCAGCAGCTTAATGGCAACCGCTCAAGAGACCCAGTACTTC.

This chain links TRBV29-1 with TRBJ2-3, with D perhaps matching TRBD2 (6 bases). CDR1 SQVTM and CDR2 ANQGSEA come from the germline V gene. The CDR3 loop spans 14 amino acids. The germline V and J ends were trimmed by 8 bases and 4 bases, with 19 bases remaining between them. The CDR3 loop is CSLQRTGEPDTQYF. Written as DNA, the CDR3 is TGCAGCTTACAGAGGACGGGAGAACCAGATACGCAGTATTTT.

The V and J genes are TRBV21-1 and TRBJ1-3. TRBV21-1 is listed as a pseudogene. The CDR3 sequence is 18 residues long. CDR3 nucleotides: TGTGCCAGCAGCAAAGTCTCGCCCAGCCCGGACTCTGGAAACACCATATATTTT. Translation gives CASSKVSPSPDSGNTIYF.

This clone was observed a handful of times. The CDR3 is CASSLGSYSNQPQHF. The CDR3 DNA sequence: TGTGCCAGCAGTTTAGGCAGTTATAGCAATCAGCCCCAGCATTTT. The V gene is TRBV28, the J gene TRBJ1-5; D is ambiguous. CDR1 and CDR2 from the germline V gene are MDHEN and SYDVKM. The CDR3 has 15 amino acids. V lost 2 bases, J lost 0 bases, and 8 bases lay in between.

This clone occurred once. This chain joins TRBV7-2 and TRBJ2-1; 10 positions match TRBD1. The length of the CDR3 is 15 residues. Germline V CDR1 and CDR2: SGHTA, FQGNSA. Germline trimming cut 4 bases from V and 7 bases from J; bases unmatched to any gene: 7. The DNA for the CDR3 is TGTGCCAGCAGCTCCCCGGACAGGGGGTTGAATGAGCAGTTCTTC. Protein product: CASSSPDRGLNEQFF.

This clone was found many times. This sample includes further DNA sequences coding for the same CDR3. The V gene is TRBV5-1, the J gene TRBJ2-2; the D gene is possibly TRBD2 (6 bases). V was pared by 2 bases and J by 2 bases, with 10 bases between. CDR3 length: 15 amino acids. From germline, CDR1 is SGHRS and CDR2 YFSETQ. CDR3 amino acids: CASSFGAGNTGELFF. The CDR3 bases are TGCGCCAGCAGCTTTGGGGCGGGAAACACCGGGGAGCTGTTTTTT.

This clone was recorded a few times. The gene calls are TRBV7-6 and TRBJ2-3, with 8 bases matching TRBD2. The CDR3 is made up of 15 amino acids. The germline CDR1 and CDR2 sequences are SGHVS and FNYEAQ. V dropped 4 bases and J dropped 2; count of bases not matched to a gene: 5. CDR3 coding DNA: TGTGCCAGCAGCTACATAGCGGGGTTCACAGATACGCAGTATTTT. It encodes CASSYIAGFTDTQYF. Full variable domain (outside the CDR3, taken from reference TRBV7-6 and TRBJ2-3): GAGVSQSPRYKVTKRGQDVALRCDPISGHVSLYWYRQALGQGPEFLTYFNYEAQQDKSGLPNDRFSAERPEGSISTLTIQRTEQRDSAMYRCASSYIAGFTDTQYFGPGTRLTVL.

V gene TRBV5-6 combines with J gene TRBJ1-3; D is unresolved. Per germline, CDR1 SGHDT and CDR2 YYEEEE. This CDR3 contains 14 residues. Deletions cut 2 bases from V and 0 bases from J, with 6 bases between. CDR3 region: CASSFFFSGNTIYF. In nucleotides, the CDR3 is TGTGCCAGCAGCTTCTTCTTCTCTGGAAACACCATATATTTT.

This rearrangement joins TRBV4-3 to TRBJ2-2; 9 positions agree with TRBD2. The germline V gene has CDR1 LGHNA and CDR2 YSLEER. The CDR3 is 16 residues long. The trim removed 1 base at V and 2 bases at J, leaving 2 bases unmatched. CDR3 coding DNA: TGCGCCAGCAGCCAAGGGACTAGCGCTAACACCGGGGAGCTGTTTTTT. Its translation is CASSQGTSANTGELFF.

Details on this clone: The same CDR3 is also encoded by other DNA sequences in this sample. The gene calls are TRBV6-5 and TRBJ1-2, with TRBD1 as a possible D gene (6 bases). Germline V CDR1 and CDR2: MNHEY, SVGAGI. This CDR3 comprises 12 residues. V gave up 6 bases and J gave up 7 bases, with 12 bases separating them. The CDR3 sequence is CASRETGFGYTF. CDR3 sequence (DNA): TGTGCCAGCAGGGAAACAGGGTTTGGCTACACCTTC.

Many counts were recorded for this clone. DNA for the CDR3: TGTGCCAGCAGCGTAGACCCGTCATGGGGCTACACCTTC. Translated: CASSVDPSWGYTF. This chain connects TRBV9 to TRBJ1-2; no reliable D call. The germline V gene encodes CDR1 SGDLS and CDR2 YYNGEE. The CDR3 length is 13 residues. V dropped 0 bases and J dropped 8 bases, with 11 bases sitting between them.

Points on this clone: The sample contains more than one DNA sequence encoding this CDR3. The chain couples TRBV7-9 to TRBJ1-5, with a tentative D call TRBD1 (6 bases). There are 13 residues in the CDR3. The V and J ends lost 1 base and 7 bases respectively, with 8 bases between them. Germline values: CDR1 SEHNR, CDR2 FQNEAQ (reference sequence). The chain's CDR3 is CASSLVGGQPQHF. Written as DNA, the CDR3 is TGTGCCAGCAGCTTAGTAGGGGGACAGCCCCAGCATTTT.